This T cell receptor beta chain is drawn from a study of vaccination and CD4 T cells after COVID-19. Study observations and caveats: For convalescent patients, 304 of the 307 vaccine-specific clones analyzed were classified as spike mono-reactive.

V dropped 1 base and J dropped 5; count of bases not matched to a gene: 7. The CDR3 covers 16 residues. The germline V gene has CDR1 SGHVS and CDR2 FNYEAQ. Time point given: late sampling 161 to 241 days after vaccination in three convalescent patients. From the PCR reads, TCRdb called clonotypes with MiXCR, one entry per CDR3 protein. In the table there are about 28,000 distinct CDR3 sequences, around 50% of which are singletons. Points on this clonotype: Its target is not known.

V gene TRBV7-6 combines with J gene TRBJ2-1, with TRBD2 matching 8 bases. This sample comprised CD4+ T cells from blood, obtained about 7 months after SARS-CoV-2 vaccination. The receptor was derived from a human donor who had recovered from COVID-19. The CDR3 DNA follows: TGTGCCAGCAGCTTAGAAGCCAGCGGGGGACACAATGAGCAGTTCTTC. It specifies CASSLEASGGHNEQFF. Full variable domain (outside the CDR3, taken from reference TRBV7-6 and TRBJ2-1): GAGVSQSPRYKVTKRGQDVALRCDPISGHVSLYWYRQALGQGPEFLTYFNYEAQQDKSGLPNDRFSAERPEGSISTLTIQRTEQRDSAMYRCASSLEASGGHNEQFFGPGTRLTVL.